Sequencing of this T cell receptor (beta chain) was carried out in a study of blood T cell repertoires in COVID-19. Measured with immunoSEQ multiplex PCR; TCRdb has only the in-frame clones, and not every one. The sample includes over 250,000 clones, 86% of them seen just once. Recovered status in Cohort 3 required two negative PCRs, clearance, or symptom resolution. The sample taken for sequencing was PBMCs or T cells enriched from blood (not recorded which). This clonotype was sampled from a woman aged 18-29 years who had recovered from COVID-19.

CDR3 sequence: CASRPWGGSSMWGYTF. Here the CDR3 DNA reads TGTGCCAGCCGACCCTGGGGGGGAAGCAGCATGTGGGGCTACACCTTC. The chain couples TRBV28 to TRBJ1-2, with D perhaps TRBD1 (5 bases). CDR1 is MDHEN and CDR2 is SYDVKM in the germline V gene. The CDR3 spans 16 residues. Deletions cut 8 bases from V and 8 bases from J, with 27 bases between.